This T cell receptor beta chain was captured by sequencing in a study of blood T cell repertoires in COVID-19. About the study: Spain, Italy and the United States supplied samples that represented acute and convalescent COVID-19. From T cells, B-cell-depleted T cells, or PBMCs came the material, which was cDNA or gDNA.

Measured with immunoSEQ multiplex PCR; TCRdb has only the in-frame clones, and not every one. The sample lists some 290,000 clones, around four fifths occurring once. The CDR3 extends over 14 amino acids. V gave up 10 bases and J gave up 0 bases; unmatched junction bases: 5. Germline loops: CDR1 LNHDA, CDR2 SQIVND (reference sequence). The source is a man aged 60 to 69 who had recovered from COVID-19. The genes are TRBV19 and TRBJ2-2, with TRBD1 identical over 7 bases. The sample was peripheral blood. The CDR3 coding sequence is TGTGCCACTAAAACAGGGGCGAACACCGGGGAGCTGTTTTTT. Its protein product is CATKTGANTGELFF. Full variable domain (remainder filled in from reference TRBV19 and TRBJ2-2): DGGITQSPKYLFRKEGQNVTLSCEQNLNHDAMYWYRQDPGQGLRLIYYSQIVNDFQKGDIAEGYSVSREKKESFPLTVTSAQKNPTAFYLCATKTGANTGELFFGEGSRLTVL.